This is a list of T cell receptor beta chains from one sample in a study of cytomegalovirus exposure and HLA in healthy donors. Method: immunoSEQ multiplex PCR; TCRdb's copy keeps in-frame clones and lacks some. This table holds approximately 97,000 clones, about 95% found once. Sequencing input: PBMCs. The receptors originated from a woman aged 18-29 years in good health and CMV-seronegative. Each CDR3 is given with its conserved first and last residue. A D gene is named only where the DNA matches it firmly. Clone size is shown for a subset of rows, as once, few, many or a class of expanded clone.

clone size,J gene,D gene,V gene,CDR3 DNA,CDR3 protein
-,TRBJ2-1,-,TRBV9,TGTGCCAGCAGCGTAGTCAGGGCCTCCTACAATGAGCAGTTCTTC,CASSVVRASYNEQFF
-,TRBJ2-7,-,TRBV5-1,TGCGCCAGCAGCGATACAGGTGACGAGCAGTACTTC,CASSDTGDEQYF
-,TRBJ1-2,TRBD1,TRBV2,TGTGCCAGCAGTGACGACAGGGCTGGCTACACCTTC,CASSDDRAGYTF
-,TRBJ2-2,TRBD1,TRBV9,TGTGCCAGCAGCGTAGGACAGGGGGCCACCGGGGAGCTGTTTTTT,CASSVGQGATGELFF
-,TRBJ2-3,-,TRBV6-6,TGTGCCAGCAGTTGGCCGGAGAGGTTACCAGATACGCAGTATTTT,CASSWPERLPDTQYF
-,TRBJ2-7,-,TRBV19,TGTGCCAGTAAAACCTTCGACAGCCCGCAGTACTTC,CASKTFDSPQYF
-,TRBJ2-7,TRBD2,TRBV6-5,TGTGCCAGCAGTTTCCGACTAGCGGAGTTGCCTTACGAGCAGTACTTC,CASSFRLAELPYEQYF
-,TRBJ1-2,-,TRBV21-1,TGTGCCAGCAGCAAAGTGGGGGGTGGCTACACCTTC,CASSKVGGGYTF
-,TRBJ1-1,-,TRBV19,TGTGCCAGTAGTCCGAGGGAGAACACTGAAGCTTTCTTT,CASSPRENTEAFF
-,TRBJ2-7,-,TRBV7-3,TGTGCCAGCAGCACCGAGGCCGCAGACGAGCAGTACTTC,CASSTEAADEQYF
-,TRBJ1-2,-,TRBV11-3,TGTGCCAGCAGCTTAGGTCAGGCTTCTAACTATGGCTACACCTTC,CASSLGQASNYGYTF
-,TRBJ1-4,TRBD1,TRBV5-8,TGTGCCAGCAGCTTCGGACAGGTCGGTGAAAAACTGTTTTTT,CASSFGQVGEKLFF
-,TRBJ1-3,-,TRBV5-4,TGTGCCAGCAGCTCAACTTACAGGAGAGGTGGCGGAAACACCATATATTTT,CASSSTYRRGGGNTIYF
-,TRBJ2-6,-,TRBV11-2,TGTGCCAGCAGAAACACCGCCCCCTGGGCCAACGTCCTGACTTTC,CASRNTAPWANVLTF
-,TRBJ1-2,-,TRBV20-1,TGCAGTGCTCCCCCGGGGGGCTACACCTTC,CSAPPGGYTF
-,TRBJ2-3,-,TRBV10-1,TGCGCCAGCAGTGAGGATTACGGGAGCACCGATACGCAGTATTTT,CASSEDYGSTDTQYF
-,TRBJ2-3,-,TRBV27,TGTGCCAGCAGTTTAAGAGCAGATACGCAGTATTTT,CASSLRADTQYF
-,TRBJ2-5,-,TRBV4-1,TGCGCCAGCAGCCAAGCCGGGTTAGAAGAGACCCAGTACTTC,CASSQAGLEETQYF
-,TRBJ2-2,-,TRBV13,TGTGCCAGCAGCCGGTCCCTCGAGAAAGGGGAGCTGTTTTTT,CASSRSLEKGELFF
-,TRBJ2-4,-,TRBV7-6,TGTGCCAGCAGCCCCTTCTCAAGGGGACTAGCCAAAAACATTCAGTACTTC,CASSPFSRGLAKNIQYF
-,TRBJ2-1,TRBD2,TRBV5-1,TGCGCCAGCAGAAGTAGCGGGTCTGAGCAGTTCTTC,CASRSSGSEQFF
once,TRBJ1-4,-,TRBV11-1,TGTGCCAGCAGCCTGTCGGCAACTAATGAAAAACTGTTTTTT,CASSLSATNEKLFF
-,TRBJ1-4,-,TRBV27,TGTGCCAGCAGTTTCGGGGTTGCGTTGGGTGAAAAACTGTTTTTT,CASSFGVALGEKLFF
few,TRBJ1-3,-,TRBV6-1,TGTGCCAGCAGTGAAGGCGGCGGAAACACCATATATTTT,CASSEGGGNTIYF
-,TRBJ2-1,-,TRBV5-1,TGCGCCAGCAGCCCGCCGAGTAGCGATGAGCAGTTCTTC,CASSPPSSDEQFF
-,TRBJ1-2,-,TRBV30,TGTGCCTGGAGTGCCGGGTTTGGGGCTGGCTACACCTTC,CAWSAGFGAGYTF
-,TRBJ2-2,TRBD1,TRBV7-9,TGTGCCAGCAGACCGGACAGGGGTGCGTGGAACGGGGAGCTGTTTTTT,CASRPDRGAWNGELFF
-,TRBJ1-4,-,TRBV6-6,TGTGCCAGCAGTCAATCAAGGGGGAGTGAAAAACTGTTTTTT,CASSQSRGSEKLFF
-,TRBJ1-2,-,TRBV5-1,TGCGCCAGCAGTGAGTATAGACAGTCGGGCTATGGCTACACCTTC,CASSEYRQSGYGYTF
-,TRBJ1-2,TRBD1,TRBV27,TGTGCCAGCAGGGATTACCGGGACAGGGGGCATGGCTACACCTTC,CASRDYRDRGHGYTF
-,TRBJ2-7,-,TRBV6-6,TGTGCCAGCAGTGACAGGGAGGTAAACGAGCAGTACTTC,CASSDREVNEQYF
-,TRBJ2-1,TRBD2,TRBV29-1,TGCAGCGTGGGACTAGCGGATCCCCCCTCCAATGAGCAGTTCTTC,CSVGLADPPSNEQFF
-,TRBJ2-7,TRBD1,TRBV9,TGTGCCAGCAGCCCTATCGCGGGACAGGGGGGATACGAGCAGTACTTC,CASSPIAGQGGYEQYF
-,TRBJ2-5,-,TRBV6-1,TGTGCCAGCAGTGAAGCCAGGGGAGTGGCAGAGACCCAGTACTTC,CASSEARGVAETQYF
-,TRBJ1-2,-,TRBV5-1,TGCGCCAGCAGCCCGGCGAACCTAAGGACAGAGAACTATGGCTACACCTTC,CASSPANLRTENYGYTF
-,TRBJ2-5,-,TRBV19,TGTGCCAGTAGTATAGCAGGCTTCCAAGAGACCCAGTACTTC,CASSIAGFQETQYF
-,TRBJ1-2,-,TRBV5-6,TGTGCCAGCAGCTTGGTAACAGTTCCTAACTATGGCTACACCTTC,CASSLVTVPNYGYTF
-,TRBJ2-1,-,TRBV5-1,TGCGCCAGCAGCTTTAGCGGAGGCAATGAGCAGTTCTTC,CASSFSGGNEQFF